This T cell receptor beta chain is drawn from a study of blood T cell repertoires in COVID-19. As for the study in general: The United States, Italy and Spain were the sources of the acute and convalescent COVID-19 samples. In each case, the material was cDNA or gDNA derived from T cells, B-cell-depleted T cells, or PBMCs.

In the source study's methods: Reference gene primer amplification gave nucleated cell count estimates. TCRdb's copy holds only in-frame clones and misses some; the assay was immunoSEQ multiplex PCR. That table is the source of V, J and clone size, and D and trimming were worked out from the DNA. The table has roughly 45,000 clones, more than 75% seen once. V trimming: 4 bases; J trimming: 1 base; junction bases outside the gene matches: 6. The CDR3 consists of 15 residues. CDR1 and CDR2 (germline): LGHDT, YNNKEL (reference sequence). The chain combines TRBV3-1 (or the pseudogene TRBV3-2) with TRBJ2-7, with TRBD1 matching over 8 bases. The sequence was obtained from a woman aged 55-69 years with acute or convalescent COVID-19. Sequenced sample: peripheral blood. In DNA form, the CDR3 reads TGTGCCAGCAGCCGCCGGACAGGGCGTTCCTACGAGCAGTACTTC. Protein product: CASSRRTGRSYEQYF.